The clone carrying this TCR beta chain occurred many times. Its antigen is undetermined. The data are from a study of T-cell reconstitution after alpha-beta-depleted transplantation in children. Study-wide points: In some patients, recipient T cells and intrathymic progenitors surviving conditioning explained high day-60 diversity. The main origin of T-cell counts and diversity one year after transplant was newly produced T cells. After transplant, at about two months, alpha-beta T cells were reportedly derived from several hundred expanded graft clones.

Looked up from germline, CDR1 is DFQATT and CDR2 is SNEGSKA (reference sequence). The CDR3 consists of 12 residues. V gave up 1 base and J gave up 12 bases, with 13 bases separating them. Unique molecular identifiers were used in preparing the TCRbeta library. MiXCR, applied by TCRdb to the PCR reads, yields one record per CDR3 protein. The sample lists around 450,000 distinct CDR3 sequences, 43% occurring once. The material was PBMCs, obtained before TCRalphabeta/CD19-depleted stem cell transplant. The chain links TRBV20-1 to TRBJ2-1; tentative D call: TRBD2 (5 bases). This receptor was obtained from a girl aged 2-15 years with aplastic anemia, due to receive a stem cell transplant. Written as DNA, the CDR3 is TGCAGTGCTAGAGGTGGTGGACTGGGGCAGTTCTTC. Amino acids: CSARGGGLGQFF.